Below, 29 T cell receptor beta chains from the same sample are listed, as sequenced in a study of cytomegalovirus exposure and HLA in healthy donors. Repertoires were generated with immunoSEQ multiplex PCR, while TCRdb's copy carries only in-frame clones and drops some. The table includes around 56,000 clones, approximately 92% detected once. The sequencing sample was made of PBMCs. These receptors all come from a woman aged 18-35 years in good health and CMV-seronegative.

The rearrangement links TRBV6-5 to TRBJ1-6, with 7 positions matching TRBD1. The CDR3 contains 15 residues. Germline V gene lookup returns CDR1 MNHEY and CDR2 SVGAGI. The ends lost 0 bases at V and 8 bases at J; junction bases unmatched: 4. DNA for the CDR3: TGTGCCAGCAGTTACTCCCGACAGGGCGATTCACCCCTCCACTTT. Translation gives CASSYSRQGDSPLHF.

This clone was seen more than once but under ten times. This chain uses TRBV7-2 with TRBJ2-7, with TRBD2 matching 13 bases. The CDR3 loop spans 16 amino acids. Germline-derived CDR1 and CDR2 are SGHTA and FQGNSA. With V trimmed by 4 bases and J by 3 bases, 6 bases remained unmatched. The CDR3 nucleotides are TGTGCCAGCAGCTCGACCGGGACTAGCGGGAACTACGAGCAGTACTTC. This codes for CASSSTGTSGNYEQYF.

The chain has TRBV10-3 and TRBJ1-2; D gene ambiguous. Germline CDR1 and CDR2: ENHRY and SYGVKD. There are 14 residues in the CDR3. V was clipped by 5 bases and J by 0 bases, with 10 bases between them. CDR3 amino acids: CAISPGLANYGYTF. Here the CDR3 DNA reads TGTGCCATCAGTCCTGGACTTGCTAACTATGGCTACACCTTC.

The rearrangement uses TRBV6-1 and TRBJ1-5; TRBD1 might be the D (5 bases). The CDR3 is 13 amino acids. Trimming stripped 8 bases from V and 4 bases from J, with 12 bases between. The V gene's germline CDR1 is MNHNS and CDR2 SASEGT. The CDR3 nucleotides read TGTGCCAGCGGGATATCAGGGAATCAGCCCCAGCATTTT. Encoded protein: CASGISGNQPQHF.

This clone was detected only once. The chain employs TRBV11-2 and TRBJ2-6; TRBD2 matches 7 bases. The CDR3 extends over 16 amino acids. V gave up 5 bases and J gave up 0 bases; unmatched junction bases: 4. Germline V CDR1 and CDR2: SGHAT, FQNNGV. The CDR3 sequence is CASSTRGGSGANVLTF. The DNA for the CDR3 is TGTGCCAGCAGCACCCGCGGGGGCTCTGGGGCCAACGTCCTGACTTTC.

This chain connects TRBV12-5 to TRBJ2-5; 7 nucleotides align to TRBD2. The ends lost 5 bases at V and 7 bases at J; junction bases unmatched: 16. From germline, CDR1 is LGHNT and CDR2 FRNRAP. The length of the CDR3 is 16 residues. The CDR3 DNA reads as TGTGCTAGTGGTCCGGATAAGGGACTACCGGGATGGACCCAGTACTTC. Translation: CASGPDKGLPGWTQYF.

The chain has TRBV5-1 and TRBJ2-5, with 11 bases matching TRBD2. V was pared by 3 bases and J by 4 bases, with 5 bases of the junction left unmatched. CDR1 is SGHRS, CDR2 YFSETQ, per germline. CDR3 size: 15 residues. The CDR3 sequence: CASSSEGTSGETQYF. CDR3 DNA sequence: TGCGCCAGCAGCTCGGAGGGGACTAGCGGAGAGACCCAGTACTTC.

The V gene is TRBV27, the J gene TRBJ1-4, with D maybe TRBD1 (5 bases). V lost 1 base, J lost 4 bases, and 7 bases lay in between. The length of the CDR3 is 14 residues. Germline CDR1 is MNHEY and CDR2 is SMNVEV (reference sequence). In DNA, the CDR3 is TGTGCCAGCAGTTTATTTCAGGGTAATGAAAAACTGTTTTTT. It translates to CASSLFQGNEKLFF. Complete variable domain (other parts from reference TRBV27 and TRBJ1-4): EAQVTQNPRYLITVTGKKLTVTCSQNMNHEYMSWYRQDPGLGLRQIYYSMNVEVTDKGDVPEGYKVSRKEKRNFPLILESPSPNQTSLYFCASSLFQGNEKLFFGSGTQLSVL.

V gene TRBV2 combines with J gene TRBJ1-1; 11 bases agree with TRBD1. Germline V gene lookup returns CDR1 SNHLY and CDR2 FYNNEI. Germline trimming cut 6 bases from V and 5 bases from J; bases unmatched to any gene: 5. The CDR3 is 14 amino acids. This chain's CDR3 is CASSDGTGGTEAFF. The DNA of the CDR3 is TGTGCCAGCAGCGACGGGACAGGGGGGACTGAAGCTTTCTTT.

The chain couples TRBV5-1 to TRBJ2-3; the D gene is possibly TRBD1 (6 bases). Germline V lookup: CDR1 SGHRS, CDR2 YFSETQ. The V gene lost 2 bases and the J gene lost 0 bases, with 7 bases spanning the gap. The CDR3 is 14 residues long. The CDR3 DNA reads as TGCGCCAGCAGCTTACAGGGAAGCACAGATACGCAGTATTTT. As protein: CASSLQGSTDTQYF.

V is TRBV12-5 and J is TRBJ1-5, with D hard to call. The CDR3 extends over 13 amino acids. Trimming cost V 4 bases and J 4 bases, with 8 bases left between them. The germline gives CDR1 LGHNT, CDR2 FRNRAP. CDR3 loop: CASGSTSNQPQHF. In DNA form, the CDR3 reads TGTGCTAGTGGTTCCACATCGAATCAGCCCCAGCATTTT.

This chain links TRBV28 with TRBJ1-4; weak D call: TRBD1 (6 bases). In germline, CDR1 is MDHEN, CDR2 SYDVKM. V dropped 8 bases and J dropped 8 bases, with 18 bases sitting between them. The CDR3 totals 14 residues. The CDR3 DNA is TGTGCCAGCCAAGCTCTGGACAGCCACGAAAAACTGTTTTTT. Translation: CASQALDSHEKLFF.

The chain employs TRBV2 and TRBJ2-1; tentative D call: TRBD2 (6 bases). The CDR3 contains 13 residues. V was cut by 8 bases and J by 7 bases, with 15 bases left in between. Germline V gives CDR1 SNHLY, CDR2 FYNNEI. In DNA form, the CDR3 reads TGTGCCAGCTATAGCGGAGGAGGGAATGAGCAGTTCTTC. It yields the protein CASYSGGGNEQFF.

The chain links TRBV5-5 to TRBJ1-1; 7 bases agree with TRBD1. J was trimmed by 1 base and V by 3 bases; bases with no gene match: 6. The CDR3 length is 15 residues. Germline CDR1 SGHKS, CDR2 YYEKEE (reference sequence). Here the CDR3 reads CASSYRDRKNTEAFF. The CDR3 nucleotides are TGTGCCAGCAGCTACCGGGACAGAAAGAACACTGAAGCTTTCTTT.

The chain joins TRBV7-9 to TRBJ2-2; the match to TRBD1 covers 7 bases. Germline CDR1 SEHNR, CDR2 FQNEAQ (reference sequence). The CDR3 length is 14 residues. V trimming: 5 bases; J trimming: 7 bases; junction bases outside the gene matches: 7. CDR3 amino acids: CASSPIGTVGELFF. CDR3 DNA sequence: TGTGCCAGCAGCCCTATAGGGACAGTCGGGGAGCTGTTTTTT.

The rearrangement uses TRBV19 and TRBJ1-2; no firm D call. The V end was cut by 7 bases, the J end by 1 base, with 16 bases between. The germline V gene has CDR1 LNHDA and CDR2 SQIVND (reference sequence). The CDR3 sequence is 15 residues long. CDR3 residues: CASNSRRVLNYGYTF. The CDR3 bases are TGTGCCAGTAATTCTCGGAGGGTCCTTAACTATGGCTACACCTTC. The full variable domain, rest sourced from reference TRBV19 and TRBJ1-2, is DGGITQSPKYLFRKEGQNVTLSCEQNLNHDAMYWYRQDPGQGLRLIYYSQIVNDFQKGDIAEGYSVSREKKESFPLTVTSAQKNPTAFYLCASNSRRVLNYGYTFGSGTRLTVV.

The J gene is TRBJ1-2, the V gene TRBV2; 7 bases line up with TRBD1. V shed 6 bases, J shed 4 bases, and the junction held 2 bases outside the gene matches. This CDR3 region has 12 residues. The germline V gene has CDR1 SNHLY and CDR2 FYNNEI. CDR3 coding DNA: TGTGCCAGCAGCGGGACAGCCTATGGCTACACCTTC. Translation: CASSGTAYGYTF.

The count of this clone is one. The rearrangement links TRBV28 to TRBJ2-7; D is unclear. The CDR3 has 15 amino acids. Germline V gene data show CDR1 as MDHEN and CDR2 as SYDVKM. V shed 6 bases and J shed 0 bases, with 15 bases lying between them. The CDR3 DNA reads TGTGCCAGCAGCCCCCCCGGTCCTAGCTCCTACGAGCAGTACTTC. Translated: CASSPPGPSSYEQYF.

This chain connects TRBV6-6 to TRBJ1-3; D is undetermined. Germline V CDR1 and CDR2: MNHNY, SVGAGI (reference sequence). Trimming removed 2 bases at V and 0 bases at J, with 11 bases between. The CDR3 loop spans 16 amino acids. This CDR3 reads CASSYDQAYSGNTIYF. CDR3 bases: TGTGCCAGCAGTTACGATCAGGCTTACTCTGGAAACACCATATATTTT.

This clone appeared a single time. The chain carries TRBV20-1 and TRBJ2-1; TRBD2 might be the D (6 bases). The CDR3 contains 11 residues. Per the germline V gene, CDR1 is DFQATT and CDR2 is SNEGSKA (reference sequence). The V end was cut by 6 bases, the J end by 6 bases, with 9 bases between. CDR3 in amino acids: CSAQAGNEQFF. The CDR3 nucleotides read TGCAGTGCCCAAGCGGGCAATGAGCAGTTCTTC.

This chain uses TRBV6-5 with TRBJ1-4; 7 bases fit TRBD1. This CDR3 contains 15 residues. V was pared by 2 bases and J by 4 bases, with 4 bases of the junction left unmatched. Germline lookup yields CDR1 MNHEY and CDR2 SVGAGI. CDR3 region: CASSYRGQSNEKLFF. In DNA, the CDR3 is TGTGCCAGCAGTTACCGGGGACAGAGTAATGAAAAACTGTTTTTT.

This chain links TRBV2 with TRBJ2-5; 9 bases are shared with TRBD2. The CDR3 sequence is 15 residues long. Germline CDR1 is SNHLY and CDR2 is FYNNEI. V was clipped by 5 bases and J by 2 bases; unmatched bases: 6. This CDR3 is CASSLAGAVQETQYF. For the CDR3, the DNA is TGTGCCAGCAGTTTAGCGGGAGCCGTACAAGAGACCCAGTACTTC.

The CDR3 DNA sequence: TGTGCCAGCAGGCCCGGGGGAGGTCTGAACACTGAAGCTTTCTTT. Residues: CASRPGGGLNTEAFF. This chain uses TRBV14 with TRBJ1-1; the D gene is possibly TRBD1 (5 bases). The germline gives CDR1 SGHDN, CDR2 FVKESK. CDR3 length equals 15 residues. V was shortened by 6 bases and J by 0 bases, with 14 bases between the two germline ends.

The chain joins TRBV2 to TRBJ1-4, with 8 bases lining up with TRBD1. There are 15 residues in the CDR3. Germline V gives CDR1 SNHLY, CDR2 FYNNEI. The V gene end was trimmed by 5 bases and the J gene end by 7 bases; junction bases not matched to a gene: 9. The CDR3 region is CASSPSRGQAEKLFF. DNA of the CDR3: TGTGCCAGCAGTCCTTCCAGGGGGCAAGCTGAAAAACTGTTTTTT.

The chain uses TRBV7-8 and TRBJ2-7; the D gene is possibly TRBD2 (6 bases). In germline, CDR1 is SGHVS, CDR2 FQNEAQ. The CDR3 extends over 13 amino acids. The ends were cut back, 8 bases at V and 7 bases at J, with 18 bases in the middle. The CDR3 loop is CASGLTGVQEQYF. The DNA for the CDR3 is TGTGCCAGCGGTCTAACGGGAGTGCAAGAGCAGTACTTC. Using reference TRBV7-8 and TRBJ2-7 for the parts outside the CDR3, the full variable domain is GAGVSQSPRYKVAKRGQDVALRCDPISGHVSLFWYQQALGQGPEFLTYFQNEAQLDKSGLPSDRFFAERPEGSVSTLKIQRTQQEDSAVYLCASGLTGVQEQYFGPGTRLTVT.

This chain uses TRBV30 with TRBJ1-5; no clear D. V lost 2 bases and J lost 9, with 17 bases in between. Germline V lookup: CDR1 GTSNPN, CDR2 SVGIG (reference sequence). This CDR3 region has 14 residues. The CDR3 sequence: CAWSLAGVPTPQHF. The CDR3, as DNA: TGTGCCTGGAGTCTAGCTGGGGTGCCGACGCCCCAGCATTTT.

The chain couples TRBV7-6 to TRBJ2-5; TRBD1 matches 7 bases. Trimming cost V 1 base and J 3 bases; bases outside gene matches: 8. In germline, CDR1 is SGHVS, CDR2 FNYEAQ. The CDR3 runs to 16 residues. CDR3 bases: TGTGCCAGCAGCTTAGAGCCCGGGACAGTTAAAGAGACCCAGTACTTC. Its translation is CASSLEPGTVKETQYF.

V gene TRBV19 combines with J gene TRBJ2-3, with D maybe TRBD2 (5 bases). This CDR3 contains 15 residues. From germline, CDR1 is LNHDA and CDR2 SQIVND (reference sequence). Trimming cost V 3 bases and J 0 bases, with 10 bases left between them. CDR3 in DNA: TGTGCCAGTAGTATGCGGGTCGCTAGCACAGATACGCAGTATTTT. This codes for CASSMRVASTDTQYF.

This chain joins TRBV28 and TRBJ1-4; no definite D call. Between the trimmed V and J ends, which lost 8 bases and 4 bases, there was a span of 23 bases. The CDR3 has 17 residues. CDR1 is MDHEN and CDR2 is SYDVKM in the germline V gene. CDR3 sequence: CASASFKSVGYNEKLFF. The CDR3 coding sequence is TGTGCCAGCGCCTCGTTTAAGAGCGTCGGCTATAATGAAAAACTGTTTTTT.